This record concerns one T cell receptor (beta chain) sequence. The sample belongs to a study of blood T cell repertoires in COVID-19. In the original workflow: Amplification of reference gene primers provided the estimated nucleated cell counts. The assay was immunoSEQ multiplex PCR, and TCRdb's table has in-frame clones only and misses some. V, J and clone size derive from that table, while D and trimming were established from the DNA sequence. The sample has 95,000 to 150,000 clones, about 79% seen once. The CDR3 has 15 amino acids. Germline V gives CDR1 SGHVS, CDR2 FNYEAQ. Trimming removed 3 bases from V and 7 bases from J; junction bases left unmatched: 7.

The receptor's source is a man between 65 and 79 years old with acute or convalescent COVID-19. This sequence joins TRBV7-6 and TRBJ2-3, with TRBD2 matching over 10 bases. The material sequenced was peripheral blood. The CDR3 region has the DNA TGTGCCAGCAGCTTGGAGCGGGGGGGCCCCCATACGCAGTATTTT. This translates into CASSLERGGPHTQYF.